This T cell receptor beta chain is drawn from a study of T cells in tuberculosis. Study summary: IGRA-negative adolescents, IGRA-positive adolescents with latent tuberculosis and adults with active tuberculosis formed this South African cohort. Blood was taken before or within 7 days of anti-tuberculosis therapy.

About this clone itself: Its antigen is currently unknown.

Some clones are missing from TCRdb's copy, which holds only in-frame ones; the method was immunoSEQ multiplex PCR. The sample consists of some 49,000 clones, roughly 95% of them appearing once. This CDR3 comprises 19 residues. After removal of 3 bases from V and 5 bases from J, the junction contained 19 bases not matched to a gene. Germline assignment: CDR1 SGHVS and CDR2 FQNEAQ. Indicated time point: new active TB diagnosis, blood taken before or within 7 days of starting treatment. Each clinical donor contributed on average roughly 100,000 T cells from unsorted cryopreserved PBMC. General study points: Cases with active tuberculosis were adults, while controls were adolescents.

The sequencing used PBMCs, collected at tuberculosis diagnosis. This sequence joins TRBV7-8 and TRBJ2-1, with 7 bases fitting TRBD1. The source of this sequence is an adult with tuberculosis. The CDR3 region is CASSFQTLGFKTGNNEQFF. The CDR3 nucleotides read TGTGCCAGCAGCTTCCAAACCCTGGGGTTTAAGACAGGGAACAATGAGCAGTTCTTC. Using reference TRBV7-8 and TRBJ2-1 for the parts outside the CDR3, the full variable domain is GAGVSQSPRYKVAKRGQDVALRCDPISGHVSLFWYQQALGQGPEFLTYFQNEAQLDKSGLPSDRFFAERPEGSVSTLKIQRTQQEDSAVYLCASSFQTLGFKTGNNEQFFGPGTRLTVL.